The T cell receptor (beta chain) described here comes from a study of kidney transplant recipient with SARS-CoV-2 infection. TCRdb re-analysed the reads in MiXCR, keeping a single row per CDR3 protein. Of fewer than 250,000 distinct CDR3 sequences in the sample, about 28% are singletons; the top ten hold nearly 7.5%. Germline V gives CDR1 SGHKS, CDR2 YYEKEE (reference sequence). Trimming cost V 0 bases and J 1 base, with 7 bases left between them. This CDR3 comprises 14 residues. The table lists this clonotype with many counts. The source was a blood sample, collected at baseline and on roughly day 120 from a kidney transplant recipient. The chain recombines TRBV5-5 with TRBJ2-5; unclear D gene. The clonotype originates from a young adult male patient who had COVID-19 and was a kidney transplant recipient. Among the T cells, some may be from the graft donor. In DNA, the CDR3 is TGTGCCAGCAGCTTGGGGGCGAGCCAAGAGACCCAGTACTTC. Translation gives CASSLGASQETQYF. The entire variable domain, with the rest obtained from reference TRBV5-5 and TRBJ2-5, is as follows: DAGVTQSPTHLIKTRGQQVTLRCSPISGHKSVSWYQQVLGQGPQFIFQYYEKEERGRGNFPDRFSARQFPNYSSELNVNALLLGDSALYLCASSLGASQETQYFGPGTRLLVL.